These 12 T cell receptor beta chains share one sample of origin, sequenced in a study of T-cell memory formation after mild COVID-19. One entry per CDR3 protein results from TCRdb running MiXCR on the 5' RACE reads. The table includes under 700,000 distinct CDR3 sequences, roughly 21% detected once. Sequences were obtained from PBMCs or a T cell subset sorted from them (not recorded which). The receptors derive from an adult woman who had mild COVID-19 (a few samples of this study predate the infection). Cell type and time point are not known.

The table lists this clonotype with a few counts. J is TRBJ1-1 and V is TRBV6-2 or TRBV6-3, with D unclear. Trimming cost V 5 bases and J 2 bases, with 15 bases left between them. The CDR3 spans 15 residues. Germline-derived CDR1 and CDR2 are MNHEY and SVGEGT. In nucleotides, the CDR3 is TGTGCCAGCAGTCATTGGGCCCCGGATAACACTGAAGCTTTCTTT. Amino acid sequence: CASSHWAPDNTEAFF.

V gene TRBV12-3 or TRBV12-4 combines with J gene TRBJ2-7; 7 bases line up with TRBD1. The length of the CDR3 is 14 residues. V lost 5 bases to trimming and J lost 3 bases; unmatched junction nucleotides: 7. CDR3 coding DNA: TGTGCCAGCAGTGCCCGGGACAGCCACTACGAGCAGTACTTC. It codes for CASSARDSHYEQYF.

This clonotype was seen a handful of times. The chain uses TRBV2 and TRBJ1-1; 8 nucleotides match TRBD1. Germline CDR1 is SNHLY and CDR2 is FYNNEI. V lost 9 bases to trimming and J lost 1 base; unmatched junction nucleotides: 7. The CDR3 totals 14 residues. Here the CDR3 reads CARETGEENTEAFF. CDR3 bases: TGTGCCAGAGAGACAGGGGAGGAGAACACTGAAGCTTTCTTT.

The CDR3 sequence: CASSLHPGAHSYNEQFF. The CDR3 nucleotides read TGTGCCAGCAGCTTGCATCCGGGGGCCCACTCCTACAATGAGCAGTTCTTC. This chain links TRBV5-5 with TRBJ2-1; D may match TRBD1 or TRBD2 (6 bases each). Germline-derived CDR1 and CDR2 are SGHKS and YYEKEE (reference sequence). The CDR3 covers 17 residues. The germline V and J ends were trimmed by 1 base and 0 bases, with 14 bases remaining between them.

The V call is TRBV12-3 or TRBV12-4, the J call TRBJ2-1, with 8 bases that match TRBD1. This CDR3 region has 17 residues. V dropped 0 bases and J dropped 7; count of bases not matched to a gene: 11. The chain's CDR3 is CASSLALGRGLRNEQFF. The CDR3 nucleotides read TGTGCCAGCAGTTTAGCGCTTGGCAGGGGGCTAAGAAATGAGCAGTTCTTC.

This clonotype has just a few counts. The CDR3 bases are TGTGCCAGCAGCTTAGAACTAGCGGGGGGCCCCAATGAGCAGTTCTTC. Its protein product is CASSLELAGGPNEQFF. This sequence joins TRBV7-6 and TRBJ2-1; 12 bases line up with TRBD2. The CDR3 sequence is 16 residues long. Germline trimming cut 1 base from V and 6 bases from J; bases unmatched to any gene: 4. Germline V gene sequence: CDR1 SGHVS, CDR2 FNYEAQ.

The chain has TRBV27 and TRBJ2-5; 14 nucleotides line up with TRBD2. J gave up 8 bases and V 5 bases, and 13 bases lay outside the gene matches. CDR3 size: 17 residues. The V gene's germline CDR1 is MNHEY and CDR2 SMNVEV (reference sequence). In nucleotides, the CDR3 is TGTGCCAGCAGTCTCCCGGGACTAGCGGGAGAAACCGGAACCCAGTACTTC. As protein: CASSLPGLAGETGTQYF.

Written as DNA, the CDR3 is TGTGCCAGCAGCCCTGGACGTCCCTACGAGCAGTACTTC. Residues: CASSPGRPYEQYF. V and J are TRBV7-9 and TRBJ2-7; D not resolved. Trimming shortened V by 5 bases and J by 2 bases, and 10 bases separated the two germline ends. In germline, CDR1 is SEHNR, CDR2 FQNEAQ (reference sequence). This CDR3 is 13 amino acids long.

This clonotype was seen at least ten times. V and J are TRBV6-5 and TRBJ2-1; 8 bases match TRBD1. V lost 3 bases, J lost 7 bases, and 8 bases stayed unmatched. The germline V gene has CDR1 MNHEY and CDR2 SVGAGI. The CDR3 contains 15 residues. CDR3 sequence (DNA): TGTGCCAGCAGTTATGGGCGGACAGGGATTAATGAGCAGTTCTTC. Translating gives CASSYGRTGINEQFF.

This clonotype turned up a few times. This rearrangement joins TRBV7-9 to TRBJ2-5; D gene unclear. Germline loops: CDR1 SEHNR, CDR2 FQNEAQ (reference sequence). The CDR3 totals 14 residues. Trimming pared 5 bases from V and 5 bases from J, leaving 15 bases between. The CDR3 DNA reads as TGTGCCAGCAGCCGCCCGGAGACTGCGGAGACCCAGTACTTC. Protein: CASSRPETAETQYF.

The chain combines TRBV5-1 with TRBJ1-2; no clear D gene. CDR1 and CDR2 (germline): SGHRS, YFSETQ. The CDR3 consists of 15 residues. The V and J ends lost 9 bases and 8 bases respectively, with 26 bases between them. In DNA form, the CDR3 reads TGCGCCACCTCGACCGGAGAGGGAGCGGTTTGGGGCTACACCTTC. Encoded protein: CATSTGEGAVWGYTF.

This clonotype was detected only a few times. V is TRBV20-1 and J is TRBJ1-1, with a weak D call TRBD1 (5 bases). This CDR3 contains 16 residues. The germline V and J ends were trimmed by 1 base and 2 bases, with 17 bases remaining between them. Germline assignment: CDR1 DFQATT and CDR2 SNEGSKA (reference sequence). As DNA, the CDR3 is TGCAGTGCTAGAGGGGCGGGCGGGGCCATTAACACTGAAGCTTTCTTT. As protein: CSARGAGGAINTEAFF.